The subject of this entry is one TCR beta chain. PCR amplification relied on 60 Vbeta primers (plus 13 Jbeta primers). Here immunoSEQ multiplex PCR was the method, and the copy in TCRdb shows in-frame clones only, minus some. The sample holds 120,000 or so clones, 77% seen once. This record belongs to a study of cytomegalovirus exposure and HLA in healthy donors. CDR3 length equals 15 residues. After removal of 2 bases from V and 5 bases from J, the junction contained 7 bases not matched to a gene. Germline V lookup: CDR1 MNHEY, CDR2 SVGAGI. The TCR sequence derives from a human donor in good health. Sequences were obtained from PBMCs. The V call is TRBV6-5, the J call TRBJ2-7, with 9 bases aligning to TRBD2. CDR3 nucleotides: TGTGCCAGCAGTTACCCGGGACTAGCATCCAACGAGCAGTACTTC. Protein: CASSYPGLASNEQYF.